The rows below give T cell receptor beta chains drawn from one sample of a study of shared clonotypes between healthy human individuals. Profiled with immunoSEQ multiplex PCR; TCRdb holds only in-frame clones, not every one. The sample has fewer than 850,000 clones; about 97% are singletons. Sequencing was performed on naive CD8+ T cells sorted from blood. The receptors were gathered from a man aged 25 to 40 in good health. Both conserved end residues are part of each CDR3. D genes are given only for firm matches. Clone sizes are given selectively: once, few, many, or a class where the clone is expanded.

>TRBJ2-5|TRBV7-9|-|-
CASSLNAGTIQETQYF
TGTGCCAGCAGCTTAAACGCAGGGACCATCCAAGAGACCCAGTACTTC
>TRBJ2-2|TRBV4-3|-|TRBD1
CASSQGQGSTGELFF
TGCGCCAGCAGCCAAGGACAGGGATCCACCGGGGAGCTGTTTTTT
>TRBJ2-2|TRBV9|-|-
CASSPRGLYERRGTLFF
TGTGCCAGCAGCCCCAGAGGGTTATACGAGCGGCGTGGTACGCTGTTTTTT
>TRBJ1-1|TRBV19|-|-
CASSALQVSNTEAFF
TGTGCCAGTAGTGCCCTACAGGTTTCGAACACTGAAGCTTTCTTT
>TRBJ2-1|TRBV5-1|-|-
CASSLALFGEQFF
TGCGCCAGCAGCTTGGCCCTGTTTGGTGAGCAGTTCTTC
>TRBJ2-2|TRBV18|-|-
CASSPISENTGELFF
TGTGCCAGCTCACCAATCTCGGAGAACACCGGGGAGCTGTTTTTT
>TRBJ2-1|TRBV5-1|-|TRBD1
CASPGTGSLQHNEQFF
TGCGCCAGCCCGGGGACAGGGTCACTTCAGCACAATGAGCAGTTCTTC
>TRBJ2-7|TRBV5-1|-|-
CASSLSGSAYEQYF
TGCGCCAGCAGCTTGTCGGGCAGCGCCTACGAGCAGTACTTC
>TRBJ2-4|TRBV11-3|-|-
CASSLGAGEENIQYF
TGTGCCAGCAGCTTAGGAGCAGGGGAGGAAAACATTCAGTACTTC
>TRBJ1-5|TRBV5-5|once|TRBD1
CASSWDRNQPQHF
TGTGCCAGCAGCTGGGACAGAAATCAGCCCCAGCATTTT
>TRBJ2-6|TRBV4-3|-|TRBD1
CASSQRFGTGGTGANVLTF
TGCGCCAGCAGCCAACGTTTCGGGACAGGGGGCACTGGGGCCAACGTCCTGACTTTC
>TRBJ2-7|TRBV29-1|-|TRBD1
CSAQGDRGSYEQYF
TGCAGCGCCCAAGGGGACAGGGGTTCCTACGAGCAGTACTTC
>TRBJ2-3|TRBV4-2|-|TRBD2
CASTSAGAPDTQYF
TGTGCCAGCACCTCAGCGGGAGCCCCAGATACGCAGTATTTT
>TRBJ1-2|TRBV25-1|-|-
CASSEYGGYGYTF
TGTGCCAGCAGTGAATATGGGGGTTACGGCTACACCTTC
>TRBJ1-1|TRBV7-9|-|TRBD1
CASSLVATGVTEAFF
TGTGCCAGCAGCTTAGTCGCGACAGGGGTAACTGAAGCTTTCTTT
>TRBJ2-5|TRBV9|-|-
CASSVGGTQETQYF
TGTGCCAGCAGCGTAGGTGGTACCCAAGAGACCCAGTACTTC
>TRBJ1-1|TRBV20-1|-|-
CSAKVGAFF
TGCAGTGCTAAGGTCGGGGCTTTCTTT
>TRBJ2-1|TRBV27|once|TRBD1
CASSPSTGGDSYNEQFF
TGTGCCAGCAGTCCATCGACAGGGGGCGATTCCTACAATGAGCAGTTCTTC